This TCR beta chain was captured by sequencing in a study of shared clonotypes between healthy human individuals. For the study at large: Used for every donor were three CD4 naive, three CD4 memory, two CD8 naive and one CD8 memory plate.

Regarding the study as a whole: Naive subsets typically showed greater estimated richness than memory subsets. Represented diversity, genetic and exposure-history alike, was limited by few donors.

Cells designated naive CD8 were CD45RO-negative and were positively selected for CCR7, with terminally differentiated effector memory CD45RA+ cells excluded. This clone was found once. The antigen remains undetermined. V lost 0 bases to trimming and J lost 3 bases, with 9 bases between them. The CDR3 is 14 residues long. Germline V gene sequence: CDR1 LNHNV, CDR2 YYDKDF (reference sequence). In the authors' methods: ImmunoSEQ supplied junction-only sequences lacking quality scores, so filtering was different. TCRdb's copy holds only in-frame clones and misses some; the assay was immunoSEQ multiplex PCR. The DNA was the basis for D and trimming; V, J and clone size are from that table. The table shows hundreds of thousands of clones, with about 95% occurring only once.

The sample was naive CD8+ T cells sorted from blood. The chain is built from TRBV15 and TRBJ2-7; D may be TRBD1 (6 bases). The source of this sequence is a woman aged 25 to 45 in good health. The chain's CDR3 is CATSRELGGYEQYF. Here the CDR3 DNA reads TGTGCCACCAGCAGAGAGTTAGGGGGCTACGAGCAGTACTTC.